The next 26 T cell receptor beta chains were all read from a single sample in a study of shared clonotypes between healthy human individuals. Positively selected for CCR7, the CD45RO-negative cells used as naive CD8 cells excluded terminally differentiated effector memory CD45RA+ cells. Assay: immunoSEQ multiplex PCR; the TCRdb copy retains only in-frame clones and omits some. Here the sample spans a few million clones, 80% to 95% being singletons. Sequencing was carried out using naive CD8+ T cells from PBMCs. These receptors all stem from a young man in good health. Some clones in this sample may be carry-over from other donors' samples.

This chain links TRBV9 with TRBJ2-3; TRBD2 is a possible D gene (6 bases). V shed 1 base and J shed 1 base, with 10 bases lying between them. Germline CDR1 reads SGDLS; CDR2 reads YYNGEE. The length of the CDR3 is 15 residues. The CDR3 DNA reads TGTGCCAGCAGCGTACGGGAGTGGGGCACAGATACGCAGTATTTT. Translated: CASSVREWGTDTQYF.

This chain links TRBV10-3 with TRBJ2-7; D is tentatively TRBD1 or TRBD2 (5 bases each). The germline gives CDR1 ENHRY, CDR2 SYGVKD. The CDR3 covers 13 residues. Deletions cut 6 bases from V and 7 bases from J, with 16 bases between. The CDR3 DNA is TGTGCCATCAGGCCGGGACCCCCCGAGGAGCAGTACTTC. This gives the protein CAIRPGPPEEQYF.

The V gene is TRBV28, the J gene TRBJ2-7; D perhaps matches TRBD2 (6 bases). Trimming removed 6 bases at V and 7 bases at J, with 19 bases between. Germline CDR1 reads MDHEN; CDR2 reads SYDVKM. The length of the CDR3 is 14 residues. The CDR3 sequence is CASSAGTYSAEQYF. CDR3 bases: TGTGCCAGCAGCGCCGGGACTTATAGTGCGGAGCAGTACTTC.

V gene TRBV4-1 combines with J gene TRBJ1-1; possible D gene TRBD1, 5 bases. The V end lost 1 base, the J end lost 2 bases, and 11 bases lay between the germline ends. Germline lookup yields CDR1 MGHRA and CDR2 YSYEKL. The CDR3 is 15 amino acids. Here the CDR3 reads CASSQGQYKNTEAFF. DNA for the CDR3: TGCGCCAGCAGCCAAGGACAGTACAAAAACACTGAAGCTTTCTTT.

The V and J genes are TRBV19 and TRBJ1-4; 8 positions match TRBD1. Trimming took 10 bases from V and 8 from J; bases not matched to a gene: 9. The CDR3 contains 13 residues. The germline gives CDR1 LNHDA, CDR2 SQIVND (reference sequence). DNA of the CDR3: TGTGCCACACTCGGGACAGGACAAGAAAAACTGTTTTTT. Its translation is CATLGTGQEKLFF.

In its sample, this clone was seen once. The V gene is TRBV10-3, the J gene TRBJ2-7, with TRBD2 matching over 8 bases. This CDR3 comprises 13 residues. V was pared by 7 bases and J by 1 base, with 3 bases of the junction left unmatched. Germline assignment: CDR1 ENHRY and CDR2 SYGVKD. CDR3 sequence (DNA): TGTGCCATCACCCGGGGGGGATCCTACGAGCAGTACTTC. Translating it yields CAITRGGSYEQYF.

The rearrangement joins TRBV27 to TRBJ2-7; D perhaps matches TRBD1 (6 bases). The germline V and J ends were trimmed by 6 bases and 4 bases, with 16 bases remaining between them. Germline V lookup: CDR1 MNHEY, CDR2 SMNVEV (reference sequence). This CDR3 contains 14 residues. CDR3 nucleotides: TGTGCCAGCAGCAGGGGTTTACTCGTGTACGAGCAGTACTTC. It codes for CASSRGLLVYEQYF.

The CDR3 sequence is CASSYSTGTDTQYF. In nucleotides, the CDR3 is TGTGCCAGCAGTTACTCGACTGGCACAGATACGCAGTATTTT. The rearrangement uses TRBV6-6 and TRBJ2-3; D is ambiguous. The germline V gene has CDR1 MNHNY and CDR2 SVGAGI (reference sequence). This CDR3 is built from 14 residues. V was clipped by 0 bases and J by 1 base, with 5 bases between them.

The chain combines TRBV2 with TRBJ2-3, with unresolved D. The germline CDR1 and CDR2 sequences are SNHLY and FYNNEI. CDR3 length equals 13 residues. Trimming removed 5 bases at V and 0 bases at J, with 6 bases between. CDR3 nucleotide sequence: TGTGCCAGCAGTACGGAAAGCACAGATACGCAGTATTTT. Amino acid sequence: CASSTESTDTQYF.

Turning to this clone: The sample carries other DNA sequences with the same CDR3. The chain joins TRBV27 to TRBJ2-1; tentative D call: TRBD2 (5 bases). V was cut by 5 bases and J by 6 bases, with 5 bases left in between. The germline V gene has CDR1 MNHEY and CDR2 SMNVEV (reference sequence). There are 11 residues in the CDR3. The CDR3 sequence is CASSRGNEQFF. DNA for the CDR3: TGTGCCAGCAGTCGGGGCAATGAGCAGTTCTTC.

About this clone: Other DNA sequences in the same sample also yield this CDR3. This sequence joins TRBV6-1 and TRBJ2-7; tentative D call: TRBD1 (6 bases). Germline V CDR1 and CDR2: MNHNS, SASEGT. The CDR3 runs to 13 residues. Trimming removed 2 bases at V and 4 bases at J, with 9 bases between. CDR3 region: CASSELRGYEQYF. CDR3 in DNA: TGTGCCAGCAGTGAATTAAGGGGGTACGAGCAGTACTTC.

A note on this clone: Distinct nucleotide sequences in the sample also encode this CDR3. The rearrangement uses TRBV4-1 and TRBJ2-1, with D possibly being TRBD2 (5 bases). The V gene lost 0 bases and the J gene lost 2 bases, with 8 bases spanning the gap. The CDR3 has 15 amino acids. Germline V gene sequence: CDR1 MGHRA, CDR2 YSYEKL. In DNA, the CDR3 is TGCGCCAGCAGCCAAGACCGGGGTCCCTACAATGAGCAGTTCTTC. This translates into CASSQDRGPYNEQFF.

This chain uses TRBV7-2 with TRBJ2-1; 8 bases are a match to TRBD1. This CDR3 contains 15 residues. Germline V gives CDR1 SGHTA, CDR2 FQGNSA. V lost 5 bases to trimming and J lost 5 bases; unmatched junction nucleotides: 8. CDR3 DNA: TGTGCCAGCAGCGCACCGGGACAGGTAGACAATGAGCAGTTCTTC. This codes for CASSAPGQVDNEQFF.

This sequence joins TRBV4-3 and TRBJ1-2, with D maybe TRBD1 (6 bases). V was shortened by 4 bases and J by 4 bases, with 13 bases between the two germline ends. The germline V gene has CDR1 LGHNA and CDR2 YSLEER. This CDR3 spans 14 amino acids. The CDR3 spells CASSPGTYGYGYTF. CDR3 sequence (DNA): TGCGCCAGCAGCCCCGGGACATATGGCTATGGCTACACCTTC.

The V call is TRBV28, the J call TRBJ2-1; 11 bases match TRBD2. From germline, CDR1 is MDHEN and CDR2 SYDVKM. This CDR3 has 18 residues. Trimming removed 2 bases from V and 0 bases from J; junction bases left unmatched: 6. For the CDR3, the DNA is TGTGCCAGCAGTTTAAGTAGCGGGAGGGCCTTCTCCTACAATGAGCAGTTCTTC. This encodes CASSLSSGRAFSYNEQFF.

The chain is built from TRBV5-8 and TRBJ2-5; the match to TRBD1 covers 11 bases. CDR1 is SGHTS and CDR2 is YDEGEE in the germline V gene. J lost 2 bases, V lost 4 bases, and 7 bases had no gene match. The CDR3 has 16 amino acids. The CDR3 here is CASSLGQGARQETQYF. CDR3 bases: TGTGCCAGCAGCCTAGGACAGGGGGCCCGTCAAGAGACCCAGTACTTC.

The chain uses TRBV15 and TRBJ1-1; tentative D call: TRBD1 (5 bases). Trimming stripped 2 bases from V and 1 base from J, with 14 bases between. Looked up from germline, CDR1 is LNHNV and CDR2 is YYDKDF (reference sequence). The CDR3 has 16 residues. The CDR3 sequence is CATSRIRRGANTEAFF. The CDR3 DNA follows: TGTGCCACCAGCAGAATCCGCCGCGGGGCGAACACTGAAGCTTTCTTT.

The chain joins TRBV7-9 to TRBJ1-4; D is possibly TRBD1 (6 bases). The CDR3 loop spans 13 amino acids. Between the trimmed V and J ends, which lost 10 bases and 0 bases, there was a span of 9 bases. Germline loops: CDR1 SEHNR, CDR2 FQNEAQ (reference sequence). The CDR3 here is CATGGTTNEKLFF. The CDR3, as DNA: TGTGCCACCGGGGGCACAACTAATGAAAAACTGTTTTTT.

Of note for this clone: Other DNA sequences in this specimen translate into the identical CDR3. The chain has TRBV13 and TRBJ2-5; a possible D gene is TRBD2 (5 bases). Per germline, CDR1 PRHDT and CDR2 FYEKMQ (reference sequence). Trimming took 5 bases from V and 2 from J, leaving 12 bases between them. This CDR3 has 14 residues. CDR3 sequence: CASSPRTGQETQYF. The CDR3 region has the DNA TGTGCCAGCAGCCCCCGGACGGGACAAGAGACCCAGTACTTC.

This clone showed up just a few times. The rearrangement links TRBV9 to TRBJ1-1; 8 nucleotides align to TRBD1. CDR1 is SGDLS, CDR2 YYNGEE, per germline. The trim removed 6 bases at V and 1 base at J, leaving 5 bases unmatched. The CDR3 loop spans 14 amino acids. The CDR3 nucleotides read TGTGCCAGCACCGGGACAGGAGAGAACACTGAAGCTTTCTTT. The encoded protein is CASTGTGENTEAFF.

In its sample, this clone was seen once. The rearrangement links TRBV27 to TRBJ2-7; TRBD1 aligns across 7 bases. V dropped 8 bases and J dropped 1; count of bases not matched to a gene: 11. CDR1 is MNHEY and CDR2 is SMNVEV in the germline V gene (reference sequence). CDR3 length: 15 residues. CDR3 amino acids: CASGPWDSPSYEQYF. CDR3 sequence (DNA): TGTGCCAGCGGCCCCTGGGACAGTCCATCCTACGAGCAGTACTTC.

The rearrangement links TRBV27 to TRBJ2-7; no definite D call. Trimming took 6 bases from V and 7 from J, leaving 10 bases between them. The CDR3 sequence is 11 residues long. CDR1 is MNHEY, CDR2 SMNVEV, per germline (reference sequence). The CDR3 DNA reads TGTGCCAGCAGCCCCGGGTGGGAGCAGTACTTC. It yields the protein CASSPGWEQYF.

Notes on this clone: This sample includes further DNA sequences coding for the same CDR3. The V call is TRBV29-1, the J call TRBJ2-7; D might be TRBD1 or TRBD2, each matching 6 bases. The germline CDR1 and CDR2 sequences are SQVTM and ANQGSEA. Trimming took 6 bases from V and 4 from J, leaving 19 bases between them. CDR3 length: 14 amino acids. CDR3 sequence: CSVRGLAGAYEQYF. In nucleotides, the CDR3 is TGCAGCGTCCGGGGGTTGGCAGGGGCGTACGAGCAGTACTTC.

The CDR3 loop is CASKEGAHYEQYF. The CDR3 DNA sequence: TGTGCCAGCAAGGAGGGGGCCCACTACGAGCAGTACTTC. The rearrangement joins TRBV11-2 to TRBJ2-7, with a tentative D call TRBD1 (7 bases). The germline gives CDR1 SGHAT, CDR2 FQNNGV. CDR3 length: 13 amino acids. The V and J ends lost 7 bases and 3 bases respectively, with 13 bases between them.

The chain has TRBV7-8 and TRBJ2-7; 8 positions agree with TRBD1. Germline V CDR1 and CDR2: SGHVS, FQNEAQ. Trimming removed 4 bases from V and 5 bases from J; junction bases left unmatched: 13. The CDR3 runs to 16 residues. The CDR3 is CASSSDVRGRNNEQYF. The CDR3 DNA sequence: TGTGCCAGCAGCTCCGATGTCAGGGGGCGTAATAACGAGCAGTACTTC. The full variable domain, rest sourced from reference TRBV7-8 and TRBJ2-7, is GAGVSQSPRYKVAKRGQDVALRCDPISGHVSLFWYQQALGQGPEFLTYFQNEAQLDKSGLPSDRFFAERPEGSVSTLKIQRTQQEDSAVYLCASSSDVRGRNNEQYFGPGTRLTVT.

The chain carries TRBV4-2 and TRBJ1-5; D is ambiguous. The CDR3 has 15 residues. V was clipped by 1 base and J by 9 bases, with 16 bases between them. Germline V gene sequence: CDR1 LGHNA, CDR2 YNFKEQ. The CDR3 DNA reads TGTGCCAGCAGCCAAGCCTTAGGGAAGGCGGTGCCCCAGCATTTT. As protein: CASSQALGKAVPQHF.